The clone carrying this T cell receptor beta chain appeared a few times. Its antigen is not known. At one boundary the junction diverges from the germline segment, which might be a read error. The data are from a study of tumor-infiltrating lymphocytes in primary liver carcinoma. The input was approximately 500 ng total RNA; TCR beta cDNA was made from it with a constant-region primer. Slightly modified ARM-PCR served as the procedure for the TCR beta libraries. These libraries came from three rounds of nested multiplex PCR. A C-beta reverse primer and TRBV1-TRBV30 forward primers served in each of the first two PCR rounds, at ten to eleven cycles apiece. MiXCR, applied by TCRdb to the multiplex PCR reads, yields one record per CDR3 protein. The repertoire holds roughly 20,000 distinct CDR3 sequences, almost 80% seen once, with approximately 40% in the top ten. Co-extraction of both nucleic acids (RNA and DNA) used about 17-31 mg of unsorted bulk tissue.

Study findings and constraints: Presence in all five tumor regions was observed for only about 7-25% of top clones. Tumor region pairs overlapped more than did tumor-adjacent and tumor-blood pairs. Tumors significantly exceeded blood in top-250-clone fraction (p = 0.039).

The CDR3 contains 15 residues. Germline CDR1 reads MNHEY; CDR2 reads SVGAGI. Sequenced input: liver tumor tissue from sampling region 4. The subset here: tumor region T4, right-lateral pole. The TCR was taken from a young woman with primary liver carcinoma and hepatitis B virus infection. V gene TRBV6-5 combines with J gene TRBJ2-2, with 8 bases that match TRBD1. In nucleotides, the CDR3 is TGTACCAGCAGTCCGCGGACAGGGTTCACCGGGAGGCTGTTTTTT. As protein: CTSSPRTGFTGRLFF.